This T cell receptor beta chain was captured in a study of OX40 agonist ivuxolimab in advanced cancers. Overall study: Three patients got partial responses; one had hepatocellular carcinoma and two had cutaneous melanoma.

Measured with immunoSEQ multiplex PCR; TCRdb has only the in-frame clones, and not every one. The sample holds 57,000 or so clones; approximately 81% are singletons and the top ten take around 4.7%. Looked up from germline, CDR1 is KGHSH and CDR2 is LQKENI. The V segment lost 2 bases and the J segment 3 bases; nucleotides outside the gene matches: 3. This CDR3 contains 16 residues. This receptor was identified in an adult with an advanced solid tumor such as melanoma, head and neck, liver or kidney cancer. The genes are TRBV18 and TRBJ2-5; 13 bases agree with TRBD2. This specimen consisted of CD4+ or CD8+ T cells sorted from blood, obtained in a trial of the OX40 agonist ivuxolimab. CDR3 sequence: CASSPSGTSGEETQYF. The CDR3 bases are TGTGCCAGCTCACCAAGTGGGACTAGCGGGGAAGAGACCCAGTACTTC.